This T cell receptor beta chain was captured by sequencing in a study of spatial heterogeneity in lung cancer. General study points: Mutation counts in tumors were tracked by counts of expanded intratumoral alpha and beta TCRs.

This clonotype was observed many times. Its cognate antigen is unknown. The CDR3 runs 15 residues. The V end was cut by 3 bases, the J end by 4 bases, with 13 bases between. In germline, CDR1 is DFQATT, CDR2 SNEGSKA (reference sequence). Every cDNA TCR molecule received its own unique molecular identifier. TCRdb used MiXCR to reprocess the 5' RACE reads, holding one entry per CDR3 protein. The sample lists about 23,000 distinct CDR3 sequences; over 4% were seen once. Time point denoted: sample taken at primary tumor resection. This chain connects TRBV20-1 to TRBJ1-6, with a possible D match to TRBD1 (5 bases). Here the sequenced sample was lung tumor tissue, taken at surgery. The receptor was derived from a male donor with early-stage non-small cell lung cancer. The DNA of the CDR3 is TGCAGTGCTAGGGACATCGGAGGATATAATTCACCCCTCCACTTT. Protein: CSARDIGGYNSPLHF.